One and the same sample provided the 18 T cell receptor beta chains below, sequenced in a study of shared clonotypes between healthy human individuals. Assay used: immunoSEQ multiplex PCR; TCRdb lists only in-frame clones, some missing. There are more than 2 million clones in the sample; 95% occur only once, and roughly 0.13% lies in the top ten. The sequencing input was naive CD4+ T cells sorted from blood. Subset noted: CD45RA+ positively selected. The receptor source for this set is a man aged 18 to 30 in good health.

CDR3 nucleotide sequence: TGCGCCAGCAGCCCCGTACCAGGGGCACACCCGGCCGAGCAGTACTTC. Its translation is CASSPVPGAHPAEQYF. The chain carries TRBV4-3 and TRBJ2-7; tentatively, D is TRBD1 (6 bases). Germline CDR1 reads LGHNA; CDR2 reads YSLEER. The V and J ends lost 4 bases and 6 bases respectively, with 22 bases between them. The CDR3 runs to 16 residues.

The chain joins TRBV10-3 to TRBJ2-4; D unclear. The germline V gene has CDR1 ENHRY and CDR2 SYGVKD. V lost 3 bases and J 0 bases, leaving 9 bases between the germline ends. This CDR3 spans 15 amino acids. CDR3 in amino acids: CAISDPSVAKNIQYF. In DNA, the CDR3 is TGTGCCATCAGTGACCCGTCTGTAGCCAAAAACATTCAGTACTTC.

The chain uses TRBV12-5 and TRBJ2-5; D gene ambiguous. Per the germline V gene, CDR1 is LGHNT and CDR2 is FRNRAP. The length of the CDR3 is 15 residues. Trimming took 1 base from V and 5 from J, leaving 14 bases between them. The CDR3 here is CASGLGRPDWETQYF. The CDR3 DNA reads as TGTGCTAGTGGTTTGGGGCGGCCCGATTGGGAGACCCAGTACTTC.

V usage is TRBV5-1 and J usage is TRBJ1-2, with D possibly TRBD1 on 6 matching bases. This CDR3 has 13 amino acids. V dropped 1 base and J dropped 5 bases, with 9 bases sitting between them. Germline CDR1 SGHRS, CDR2 YFSETQ. This CDR3 is CASSLPGEYGYTF. CDR3 DNA sequence: TGCGCCAGCAGCTTGCCAGGGGAGTATGGCTACACCTTC.

The chain employs TRBV30 and TRBJ2-7; 10 bases fit TRBD1. The CDR3 has 14 amino acids. The V gene end was trimmed by 4 bases and the J gene end by 2 bases; junction bases not matched to a gene: 5. Germline values: CDR1 GTSNPN, CDR2 SVGIG (reference sequence). The CDR3 DNA is TGTGCCTGGAACCCGGGACAGGGGCCCTACGAGCAGTACTTC. Amino acids: CAWNPGQGPYEQYF.

Remarks on this clone: The same CDR3 can be traced to other DNA sequences in this sample. The chain couples TRBV9 to TRBJ2-7; 10 positions match TRBD1. V lost 2 bases, J lost 3 bases, and 2 bases stayed unmatched. CDR3 size: 14 residues. CDR1 is SGDLS, CDR2 YYNGEE, per germline. The CDR3 loop reads CASSVGQGNYEQYF. The CDR3 DNA reads TGTGCCAGCAGCGTGGGACAGGGGAACTACGAGCAGTACTTC.

The genes are TRBV5-1 and TRBJ2-3; TRBD1 might be the D (5 bases). The length of the CDR3 is 17 residues. V was pared by 0 bases and J by 2 bases, with 16 bases between. Looked up from germline, CDR1 is SGHRS and CDR2 is YFSETQ. The CDR3 region has the DNA TGCGCCAGCAGCTTGGCCTCGGACACTCAGTACACAGATACGCAGTATTTT. Protein: CASSLASDTQYTDTQYF.

The chain joins TRBV6-1 to TRBJ2-7, with 11 nucleotides matching TRBD2. Germline CDR1 reads MNHNS; CDR2 reads SASEGT. The CDR3 runs 15 residues. The V segment lost 3 bases and the J segment 4 bases; nucleotides outside the gene matches: 5. CDR3: CASSDLAGGQYEQYF. The CDR3 coding sequence is TGTGCCAGCAGTGATCTAGCGGGGGGTCAGTACGAGCAGTACTTC.

V usage is TRBV2 and J usage is TRBJ1-4, with D unresolved. The germline V gene encodes CDR1 SNHLY and CDR2 FYNNEI. V gave up 6 bases and J gave up 6 bases, with 5 bases separating them. The CDR3 is 11 amino acids. The CDR3 region has the DNA TGTGCCAGCAGGAGGGATGAAAAACTGTTTTTT. It yields the protein CASRRDEKLFF.

The gene calls are TRBV18 and TRBJ2-7; D unclear. CDR3 length equals 12 residues. The V gene's germline CDR1 is KGHSH and CDR2 LQKENI. V lost 1 base to trimming and J lost 3 bases, with 4 bases between them. The CDR3 sequence is CASSPRVYEQYF. In DNA form, the CDR3 reads TGTGCCAGCTCACCACGGGTCTACGAGCAGTACTTC.

The genes are TRBV18 and TRBJ1-4, with unresolved D. Germline CDR1 KGHSH, CDR2 LQKENI. The length of the CDR3 is 14 residues. Trimming took 4 bases from V and 8 from J, leaving 14 bases between them. The CDR3 here is CASSRPRAEEKLFF. CDR3 in DNA: TGTGCCAGCTCACGCCCGAGGGCCGAAGAAAAACTGTTTTTT.

V usage is TRBV6-1 and J usage is TRBJ2-3, with unresolved D. Between the trimmed V and J ends, which lost 0 bases and 8 bases, there was a span of 12 bases. The CDR3 totals 14 residues. The germline CDR1 and CDR2 sequences are MNHNS and SASEGT. The CDR3 spells CASSEANIASTQYF. DNA of the CDR3: TGTGCCAGCAGTGAAGCTAATATAGCTAGTACGCAGTATTTT.

The chain links TRBV5-1 to TRBJ2-1; the D is unclear. The germline CDR1 and CDR2 sequences are SGHRS and YFSETQ. The CDR3 totals 14 residues. Trimming cost V 0 bases and J 3 bases, with 7 bases left between them. The CDR3 spells CASSLASVYNEQFF. The DNA of the CDR3 is TGCGCCAGCAGCTTGGCGAGCGTCTACAATGAGCAGTTCTTC.

V usage is TRBV2 and J usage is TRBJ2-7; maybe TRBD1 (6 bases). Trimming left V 1 base short and J 5 bases short, with 12 bases between. This CDR3 is 14 amino acids long. Germline values: CDR1 SNHLY, CDR2 FYNNEI. The CDR3 reads CASSEGTAGHEQYF. For the CDR3, the DNA is TGTGCCAGCAGTGAAGGGACAGCTGGTCACGAGCAGTACTTC.

The V call is TRBV15, the J call TRBJ2-1, with D perhaps matching TRBD2 (5 bases). The CDR3 is 17 amino acids. Germline lookup yields CDR1 LNHNV and CDR2 YYDKDF (reference sequence). V was cut by 5 bases and J by 0 bases, with 17 bases left in between. CDR3 residues: CATSLTSGLISYNEQFF. For the CDR3, the DNA is TGTGCCACCAGCTTGACGAGCGGACTCATCTCCTACAATGAGCAGTTCTTC.

The gene calls are TRBV29-1 and TRBJ1-2; tentatively, D is TRBD1 (5 bases). The germline gives CDR1 SQVTM, CDR2 ANQGSEA. V lost 6 bases and J lost 8, with 16 bases in between. CDR3 size: 12 residues. The CDR3 DNA reads as TGCAGCGTGGACACGGGATCCCCGGGCTACACCTTC. This codes for CSVDTGSPGYTF.

The chain uses TRBV11-1 and TRBJ2-5; 7 nucleotides match TRBD2. The germline V gene encodes CDR1 SGHAT and CDR2 FQDESV (reference sequence). The CDR3 length is 15 residues. V shed 5 bases and J 5 bases; nucleotides not matched to a gene: 11. The CDR3 spells CASSPPGLSSETQYF. The CDR3 region has the DNA TGTGCCAGCAGCCCACCGGGACTAAGTTCGGAGACCCAGTACTTC.

The CDR3 DNA reads as TGCAGCGTCAAGAGAGGGGGCTTCTATGAAAAACTGTTTTTT. Translating it yields CSVKRGGFYEKLFF. This rearrangement joins TRBV29-1 to TRBJ1-4; 7 bases map to TRBD1. V shed 6 bases, J shed 6 bases, and the junction held 10 bases outside the gene matches. This CDR3 spans 14 amino acids. From germline, CDR1 is SQVTM and CDR2 ANQGSEA.